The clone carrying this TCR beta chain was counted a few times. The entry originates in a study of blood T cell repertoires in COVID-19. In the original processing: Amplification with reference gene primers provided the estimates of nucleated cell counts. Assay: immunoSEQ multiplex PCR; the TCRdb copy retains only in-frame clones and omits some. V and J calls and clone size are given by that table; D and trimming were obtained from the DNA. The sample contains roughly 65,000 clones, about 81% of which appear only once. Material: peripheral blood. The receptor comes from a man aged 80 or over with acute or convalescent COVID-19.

CDR3 sequence reads: CAWSVRVNGEAFF. In DNA, the CDR3 is TGTGCCTGGAGTGTACGGGTCAATGGGGAAGCTTTCTTT. The chain links TRBV30 to TRBJ1-1; D is unclear. CDR1 and CDR2 (germline): GTSNPN, SVGIG (reference sequence). V shed 0 bases and J shed 8 bases, with 13 bases lying between them. The CDR3 spans 13 residues.